The TCR beta chain under discussion was sequenced for a study of blood T cell repertoires in COVID-19. Study-level background: T cells, B-cell-depleted T cells, or PBMCs supplied cDNA or gDNA.

How the authors handled the data: Scientists estimated how many nucleated cells there were by amplifying reference gene primers. Data came from immunoSEQ multiplex PCR; TCRdb stores just in-frame clones and leaves some out. Clone size and V and J calls were adopted from that table, with D and trimming inferred from the DNA. The data contain roughly 130,000 clones, about 87% of them singletons. Trimming at V came to 7 bases and at J to 4 bases, leaving 1 base not matched to a gene. CDR3 size: 13 residues. Germline V gene lookup returns CDR1 SGHAT and CDR2 FQNNGV. The TCR comes from a man aged 60 to 75 with active or convalescent COVID-19. V and J are TRBV11-2 and TRBJ2-3; 11 bases map to TRBD2. The source material was peripheral blood. The CDR3 protein is CASKLAGADTQYF. CDR3 nucleotides: TGTGCCAGCAAACTAGCGGGAGCAGATACGCAGTATTTT.